The clone carrying this TCR beta chain occurred many times. Its antigen is as yet unknown. This specimen comes from a study of Graves' ophthalmopathy and Graves' hyperthyroidism. Study at large: Peripheral blood sampling preceded any treatment and occurred at initial diagnosis.

PBMCs came from more than 7.5 ml of fresh peripheral blood. Amplified material comprised TCR beta CDR3 regions derived from RNA transcripts. In the first round, RT-PCR was carried out with HTBI primers, and a multiplex PCR formed the second round. TCRdb redid the calling of the multiplex PCR reads with MiXCR, one entry per CDR3 protein. The data show roughly 610,000 distinct CDR3 sequences, 22% seen once. Points from the study as a whole: Sensitivity of 87.88% and specificity of less than 82% were achieved when a 13-signature model separated ophthalmopathy from stable hyperthyroidism.

Material: peripheral blood. The receptor comes from a woman aged 18-29 years with stable Graves' hyperthyroidism. Some clones in this sample may be carry-over from other donors' samples.

As DNA, the CDR3 is TGCAGTGCCCAGGGACAGAAGTCCTACGAGCAGTACTTC. This gives the protein CSAQGQKSYEQYF. The chain combines TRBV20-1 with TRBJ2-7; 7 positions agree with TRBD1. CDR1 and CDR2 from the germline V gene are DFQATT and SNEGSKA (reference sequence). This CDR3 has 13 residues. Trimming at V came to 6 bases and at J to 1 base, leaving 6 bases not matched to a gene.